This record concerns one TCR beta chain sequence. The data were obtained in a study of blood T cell repertoires in COVID-19. Across the whole study: In each case, the material was cDNA or gDNA derived from T cells, B-cell-depleted T cells, or PBMCs.

Authors' processing steps: Reference gene primer amplification gave estimated nucleated cell counts. Profiling relied on immunoSEQ multiplex PCR, and the TCRdb table lists in-frame clones only, not all of them. From that table come the V and J calls and clone size; the DNA was used to work out D and trimming. The sample has 130,000 to 150,000 clones, roughly 80% seen once; the top ten hold approximately 38%. Germline V gives CDR1 SGHDT, CDR2 YYEEEE. J gave up 6 bases and V 4 bases, and 9 bases lay outside the gene matches. This CDR3 has 16 amino acids. This TCR derives from a human donor in a cohort sampled during active COVID-19. The sample comprised peripheral blood. The J gene is TRBJ1-4, the V gene TRBV5-6; 10 bases fit TRBD1. The CDR3 DNA reads as TGTGCCAGCAGCGTCACCCCGACAGGGGGCTATGAAAAACTGTTTTTT. Translation: CASSVTPTGGYEKLFF.